This record covers a single TCR beta chain. The antigen is undetermined. This sample is drawn from a study of T cells expressing NK-cell markers. Study summary: From sorted CD3+CD56+NKG2C+, CD3+CD56+NKG2C- and CD3+CD56-NKG2C+ T cells came the TCR beta repertoires. Study-wide results and limits: One observes that, in several donors, these clonotypes were also the leading ones within the CD3+CD56-NKG2C+ fraction. NKG2C+ dominant clonotypes from a handful of donors made up about 1.0-7.5% of CD8+ T cells.

The CDR3 has 11 amino acids. What made the TCR beta cDNA was 5'RACE template switching with UMIs. TCRdb reprocessed the 5' RACE reads, keeping one entry per CDR3 protein, no DNA. Its clone listing holds about 260,000 distinct CDR3 sequences. The sample taken for sequencing was blood T cells: a sorted CD56 or NKG2C T cell subset, CD4+ or CD8+ T cells, or bulk PBMC T cells (not recorded which). The TCR sequence derives from a man aged 18 to 30 in good health. The chain joins TRBV12-3 or TRBV12-4 to TRBJ2-2; the D call from TCRdb, TRBD1, cannot be confirmed without DNA. CDR3 amino acids: CASSSRAELFF.